One sample yielded the 22 T cell receptor beta chains listed below, sequenced in a study of graft-versus-host responses after intestinal transplantation. These TCRs' antigens remain unknown. TCRdb's table, derived via immunoSEQ multiplex PCR, lists solely in-frame clones and lacks some. The sample has more than 65,000 clones, roughly 91% seen once. The material was unstimulated CD4+ T cells sorted from spleen or lymph node cells, obtained before intestinal transplant. The receptors come from a human donor who received an intestinal transplant.

The J gene is TRBJ2-1, the V gene TRBV7-9; 9 nucleotides align to TRBD2. The CDR3 spans 14 residues. The trim removed 5 bases at V and 7 bases at J, leaving 6 bases unmatched. The germline V gene has CDR1 SEHNR and CDR2 FQNEAQ (reference sequence). The CDR3 DNA follows: TGTGCCAGCAGCCCGCTAGCGGGGATAAATGAGCAGTTCTTC. It is translated as CASSPLAGINEQFF. The full variable domain, in which reference TRBV7-9 and TRBJ2-1 provide the parts outside the CDR3, is DTGVSQNPRHKITKRGQNVTFRCDPISEHNRLYWYRQTLGQGPEFLTYFQNEAQLEKSRLLSDRFSAERPKGSFSTLEIQRTEQGDSAMYLCASSPLAGINEQFFGPGTRLTVL.

The V call is TRBV2, the J call TRBJ2-5; D remains ambiguous. This CDR3 has 14 amino acids. Germline V lookup: CDR1 SNHLY, CDR2 FYNNEI. V lost 3 bases and J lost 2, with 10 bases in between. CDR3 coding DNA: TGTGCCAGCAGTGAGCCTCGACAACAAGAGACCCAGTACTTC. It encodes CASSEPRQQETQYF.

The rearrangement uses TRBV2 and TRBJ2-3; D is possibly TRBD2 (5 bases). Trimming removed 6 bases from V and 1 base from J, with 14 bases in between. The germline V gene encodes CDR1 SNHLY and CDR2 FYNNEI. This CDR3 has 15 residues. CDR3 in amino acids: CASSAAGIGTDTQYF. CDR3 DNA: TGTGCCAGCAGCGCGGCCGGGATTGGCACAGATACGCAGTATTTT.

This clone was detected once. The genes are TRBV20-1 and TRBJ2-7; D is ambiguous. Germline V CDR1 and CDR2: DFQATT, SNEGSKA (reference sequence). V was trimmed by 3 bases and J by 4 bases, leaving 7 bases between them. This CDR3 is 11 amino acids long. Here the CDR3 reads CSARREYEQYF. The CDR3 bases are TGCAGTGCTAGGAGAGAATACGAGCAGTACTTC.

This clone is a singleton in its sample. The chain uses TRBV28 and TRBJ1-2, with 11 bases identical to TRBD1. This CDR3 has 14 amino acids. J was trimmed by 8 bases and V by 8 bases; bases with no gene match: 10. Germline CDR1 reads MDHEN; CDR2 reads SYDVKM. For the CDR3, the DNA is TGTGCCAGCTCCCGAGGGACAGGGGGGTCGGGCTACACCTTC. Its protein is CASSRGTGGSGYTF.

V usage is TRBV6-1 and J usage is TRBJ1-3; 8 nucleotides agree with TRBD1. This CDR3 has 15 residues. V shed 7 bases and J 0 bases; nucleotides not matched to a gene: 5. The germline V gene has CDR1 MNHNS and CDR2 SASEGT. This CDR3 reads CASNPGQASGNTIYF. The DNA of the CDR3 is TGTGCCAGCAATCCGGGACAGGCCTCTGGAAACACCATATATTTT.

The V and J genes are TRBV5-1 and TRBJ2-1; possibly TRBD2 for D (6 bases). Germline lookup yields CDR1 SGHRS and CDR2 YFSETQ. The CDR3 spans 13 residues. Trimming left V 2 bases short and J 9 bases short, with 12 bases between. The CDR3 DNA sequence: TGCGCCAGCAGCTTACTGGAGGGAGGTGAGCAGTTCTTC. Translating it yields CASSLLEGGEQFF.

The gene calls are TRBV5-1 and TRBJ1-1; D ambiguous. The germline V and J ends were trimmed by 1 base and 1 base, with 8 bases remaining between them. The CDR3 runs to 14 residues. Germline V gene lookup returns CDR1 SGHRS and CDR2 YFSETQ. The CDR3 here is CASSLTGQNTEAFF. The CDR3 DNA reads as TGCGCCAGCAGCTTGACTGGGCAGAACACTGAAGCTTTCTTT.

The chain couples TRBV19 to TRBJ2-5; D is perhaps TRBD2 (5 bases). Germline V gene data show CDR1 as LNHDA and CDR2 as SQIVND (reference sequence). The CDR3 covers 18 residues. V lost 8 bases and J lost 5, with 30 bases in between. The CDR3 nucleotides are TGTGCCAGTCTTGTGGGTAGACTCTCCACTACCAGGAGGGAGACCCAGTACTTC. This translates into CASLVGRLSTTRRETQYF.

This chain links TRBV4-1 with TRBJ2-1; TRBD2 is a possible D gene (6 bases). V lost 3 bases, J lost 0 bases, and 6 bases lay in between. Germline CDR1 reads MGHRA; CDR2 reads YSYEKL. This CDR3 region has 14 residues. CDR3 DNA sequence: TGCGCCAGCAGCCAGGGGGGCTCCTACAATGAGCAGTTCTTC. Residues: CASSQGGSYNEQFF.

The chain couples TRBV5-1 to TRBJ2-1; 13 nucleotides match TRBD2. V shed 1 base, J shed 7 bases, and the junction held 8 bases outside the gene matches. CDR1 and CDR2 from the germline V gene are SGHRS and YFSETQ. The CDR3 totals 17 residues. The CDR3 DNA reads as TGCGCCAGCAGCTTGACCCTACTAGCGGGGGGGCGAAATGAGCAGTTCTTC. This encodes CASSLTLLAGGRNEQFF. Using reference TRBV5-1 and TRBJ2-1 for the parts outside the CDR3, the full variable domain is KAGVTQTPRYLIKTRGQQVTLSCSPISGHRSVSWYQQTPGQGLQFLFEYFSETQRNKGNFPGRFSGRQFSNSRSEMNVSTLELGDSALYLCASSLTLLAGGRNEQFFGPGTRLTVL.

This clone was observed once. The V call is TRBV10-1, the J call TRBJ2-3; 13 bases align to TRBD2. The CDR3 totals 15 residues. The ends lost 4 bases at V and 5 bases at J; junction bases unmatched: 3. Germline loops: CDR1 WNHNN, CDR2 SYGVQD (reference sequence). The CDR3 nucleotides are TGCGCCAGCAGTGCCTGGACTAGCGGGAGAGATACGCAGTATTTT. Translating gives CASSAWTSGRDTQYF.

Here the CDR3 DNA reads TGTGCCAGCAGTTACTGGCAGGGCGCCGGCGAGCAGTACTTC. This codes for CASSYWQGAGEQYF. The chain has TRBV6-6 and TRBJ2-7; TRBD1 is a possible D gene (5 bases). The V end was cut by 1 base, the J end by 6 bases, with 13 bases between. CDR3 length equals 14 residues. CDR1 MNHNY and CDR2 SVGAGI come from the germline V gene (reference sequence).

This clone occurred once. The rearrangement joins TRBV6-5 to TRBJ1-6; 7 nucleotides match TRBD1. Per germline, CDR1 MNHEY and CDR2 SVGAGI. The CDR3 loop spans 16 amino acids. Losses at the gene ends were 2 bases for V and 6 bases for J; bases not matched to a gene: 7. The CDR3: CASSYQPGQINSPLHF. The CDR3 nucleotides are TGTGCCAGCAGTTACCAACCGGGACAGATTAATTCACCCCTCCACTTT.

The chain is built from TRBV6-1 and TRBJ2-7, with 10 nucleotides matching TRBD2. Germline V gives CDR1 MNHNS, CDR2 SASEGT. The CDR3 runs 14 residues. V gave up 2 bases and J gave up 7 bases; unmatched junction bases: 5. The CDR3 loop is CASSESLAGVEQYF. The CDR3, as DNA: TGTGCCAGCAGTGAATCCCTAGCGGGGGTAGAGCAGTACTTC.

This chain joins TRBV23-1 and TRBJ1-6, with 7 bases aligning to TRBD1. Being an ORF, TRBV23-1 has a function that is uncertain. Germline trimming cut 0 bases from V and 1 base from J; bases unmatched to any gene: 6. This CDR3 is built from 18 residues. The CDR3 loop is CASSQSKAGGSYNSPLHF. In DNA form, the CDR3 reads TGCGCCAGCAGTCAATCGAAGGCAGGGGGGTCCTATAATTCACCCCTCCACTTT.

The chain combines TRBV7-3 with TRBJ1-6, with D unclear. Trimming stripped 5 bases from V and 10 bases from J, with 18 bases between. The CDR3 spans 15 residues. The germline gives CDR1 SGHTA, CDR2 FQGTGA. The CDR3 loop is CASSPNGGGFSPLHF. In DNA form, the CDR3 reads TGTGCCAGCAGCCCTAACGGAGGAGGGTTCTCACCCCTCCACTTT.

This clone showed up just once. This chain uses TRBV20-1 with TRBJ2-7, with D hard to call. Trimming pared 4 bases from V and 5 bases from J, leaving 9 bases between. Looked up from germline, CDR1 is DFQATT and CDR2 is SNEGSKA (reference sequence). This CDR3 has 11 residues. The CDR3 here is CSANSLDEQYF. The DNA for the CDR3 is TGCAGTGCTAACAGTCTTGACGAGCAGTACTTC.

This rearrangement joins TRBV28 to TRBJ2-7; 9 positions match TRBD1. V gave up 6 bases and J gave up 3 bases; unmatched junction bases: 9. CDR1 MDHEN and CDR2 SYDVKM come from the germline V gene. This CDR3 contains 15 residues. The CDR3 DNA reads as TGTGCCAGCAGCTCGGGACAGGGTCGATTCTACGAGCAGTACTTC. Its translation is CASSSGQGRFYEQYF.

The chain couples TRBV30 to TRBJ2-3, with D possibly TRBD2 on 6 matching bases. Trimming took 2 bases from V and 3 from J, leaving 9 bases between them. Germline CDR1 is GTSNPN and CDR2 is SVGIG (reference sequence). The CDR3 contains 13 residues. CDR3 nucleotides: TGTGCCTGGAGTCCTGGGAGGACAGATACGCAGTATTTT. Translated: CAWSPGRTDTQYF.

The V call is TRBV18, the J call TRBJ1-4; no definite D call. The CDR3 has 14 amino acids. Germline V gene sequence: CDR1 KGHSH, CDR2 LQKENI. Between the trimmed V and J ends, which lost 6 bases and 8 bases, there was a span of 16 bases. CDR3 nucleotides: TGTGCCAGCTCGTTGCAGGAAAGACGGGAAAAACTGTTTTTT. Its protein product is CASSLQERREKLFF. The full variable domain, in which reference TRBV18 and TRBJ1-4 provide the parts outside the CDR3, is NAGVMQNPRHLVRRRGQEARLRCSPMKGHSHVYWYRQLPEEGLKFMVYLQKENIIDESGMPKERFSAEFPKEGPSILRIQQVVRGDSAAYFCASSLQERREKLFFGSGTQLSVL.

J is TRBJ1-1 and V is TRBV4-2, with 10 bases matching TRBD1. V dropped 0 bases and J dropped 5; count of bases not matched to a gene: 6. From germline, CDR1 is LGHNA and CDR2 YNFKEQ. This CDR3 region has 16 residues. CDR3 bases: TGTGCCAGCAGCCAAGACGCGACAGGGGGCGGGACTGAAGCTTTCTTT. It is translated as CASSQDATGGGTEAFF.